Each of the 8 T cell receptor beta chains below was sequenced from the same sample in a study of T-cell reconstitution after alpha-beta-depleted transplantation in children. As it was prepared, the TCRbeta library received unique molecular identifiers. TCRdb called the PCR reads again in MiXCR, with one record for every CDR3 protein. The repertoire has roughly 500,000 distinct CDR3 sequences, 32% of them found once; the top ten carry 2% to 3%. Sample: PBMCs from the stem cell graft donor, taken from the stem cell graft. The receptor source for this set is a human donor who donated a stem cell graft to a child with aplastic anemia.

The rearrangement joins TRBV20-1 to TRBJ2-1; tentative D call: TRBD1 (6 bases). The CDR3 runs to 15 residues. V lost 2 bases and J 0 bases, leaving 11 bases between the germline ends. The V gene's germline CDR1 is DFQATT and CDR2 SNEGSKA (reference sequence). CDR3 residues: CSARQQGSSYNEQFF. CDR3 DNA sequence: TGCAGTGCTAGACAACAGGGTAGCTCCTACAATGAGCAGTTCTTC.

This rearrangement joins TRBV11-2 to TRBJ2-3, with 7 bases fitting TRBD2. CDR3 length: 15 residues. Germline V gene data show CDR1 as SGHAT and CDR2 as FQNNGV. The junction had 15 bases not matched to a gene; V was cut back by 5 bases and J by 10 bases. CDR3 loop: CASSPRGSGKEAQYF. CDR3 in DNA: TGTGCCAGCAGCCCCCGCGGAAGCGGGAAGGAAGCGCAGTATTTT.

The sample holds a few counts of this clonotype. The rearrangement links TRBV7-2 to TRBJ2-5, with 12 bases fitting TRBD2. CDR3 length: 14 amino acids. Germline CDR1 and CDR2: SGHTA and FQGNSA. The V gene end was trimmed by 11 bases and the J gene end by 5 bases; junction bases not matched to a gene: 9. The CDR3 DNA sequence: TGTGCCGACGCTCTAGCGGGAGGGTGGGAGACCCAGTACTTC. Translated: CADALAGGWETQYF.

The chain links TRBV6-1 to TRBJ2-3; 13 nucleotides align to TRBD2. V lost 1 base and J lost 2; bases outside the gene matches: 6. The CDR3 covers 18 residues. Germline assignment: CDR1 MNHNS and CDR2 SASEGT. CDR3 in amino acids: CASSEGRLAGGYTDTQYF. The CDR3 DNA follows: TGTGCCAGCAGTGAAGGAAGACTAGCGGGAGGTTACACAGATACGCAGTATTTT.

J is TRBJ2-1 and V is TRBV30, with 10 bases identical to TRBD2. Per the germline V gene, CDR1 is GTSNPN and CDR2 is SVGIG (reference sequence). V lost 7 bases, J lost 0 bases, and 9 bases stayed unmatched. The CDR3 is 16 residues long. CDR3 region: CAFTGTSASSYNEQFF. The CDR3 DNA reads TGTGCCTTCACCGGGACTAGCGCGAGCTCCTACAATGAGCAGTTCTTC.

The sample holds a few counts of this clonotype. CDR3 residues: CSVNGTPGLARSEQFF. Written as DNA, the CDR3 is TGCAGCGTTAACGGAACGCCTGGACTAGCTAGGAGTGAGCAGTTCTTC. The chain recombines TRBV29-1 with TRBJ2-1; 8 positions match TRBD2. The CDR3 totals 16 residues. Per the germline V gene, CDR1 is SQVTM and CDR2 is ANQGSEA. Trimming removed 5 bases from V and 9 bases from J; junction bases left unmatched: 18.

The chain links TRBV6-1 to TRBJ2-3; the match to TRBD2 covers 10 bases. The CDR3 length is 18 residues. The germline V gene encodes CDR1 MNHNS and CDR2 SASEGT. The ends lost 0 bases at V and 0 bases at J; junction bases unmatched: 6. In nucleotides, the CDR3 is TGTGCCAGCAGTGAAGCGTCACTAGCGGGACTTAGCACAGATACGCAGTATTTT. The encoded protein is CASSEASLAGLSTDTQYF.

This clonotype came up a few times. V usage is TRBV5-1 and J usage is TRBJ2-1; 9 nucleotides align to TRBD2. The CDR3 is 15 residues long. Germline lookup yields CDR1 SGHRS and CDR2 YFSETQ. V trimming: 1 base; J trimming: 8 bases; junction bases outside the gene matches: 7. The CDR3 spells CASSLTREGRDEQFF. As DNA, the CDR3 is TGCGCCAGCAGCTTGACGCGGGAGGGGAGGGATGAGCAGTTCTTC.